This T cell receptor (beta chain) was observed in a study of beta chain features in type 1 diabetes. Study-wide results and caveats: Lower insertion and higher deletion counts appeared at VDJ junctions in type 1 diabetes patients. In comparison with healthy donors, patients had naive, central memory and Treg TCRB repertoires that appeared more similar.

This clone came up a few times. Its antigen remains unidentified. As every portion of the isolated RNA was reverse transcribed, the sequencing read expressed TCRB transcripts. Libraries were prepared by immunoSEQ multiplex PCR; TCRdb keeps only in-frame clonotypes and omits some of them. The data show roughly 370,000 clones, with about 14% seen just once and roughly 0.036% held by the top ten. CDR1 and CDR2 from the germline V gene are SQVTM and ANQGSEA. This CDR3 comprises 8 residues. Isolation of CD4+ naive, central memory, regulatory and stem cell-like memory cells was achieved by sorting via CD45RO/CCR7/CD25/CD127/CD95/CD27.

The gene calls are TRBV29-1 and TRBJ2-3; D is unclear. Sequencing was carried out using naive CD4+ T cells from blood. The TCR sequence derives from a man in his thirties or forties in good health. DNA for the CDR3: TGCAGTGATGATACGCAGTATTTT. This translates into CSDDTQYF.